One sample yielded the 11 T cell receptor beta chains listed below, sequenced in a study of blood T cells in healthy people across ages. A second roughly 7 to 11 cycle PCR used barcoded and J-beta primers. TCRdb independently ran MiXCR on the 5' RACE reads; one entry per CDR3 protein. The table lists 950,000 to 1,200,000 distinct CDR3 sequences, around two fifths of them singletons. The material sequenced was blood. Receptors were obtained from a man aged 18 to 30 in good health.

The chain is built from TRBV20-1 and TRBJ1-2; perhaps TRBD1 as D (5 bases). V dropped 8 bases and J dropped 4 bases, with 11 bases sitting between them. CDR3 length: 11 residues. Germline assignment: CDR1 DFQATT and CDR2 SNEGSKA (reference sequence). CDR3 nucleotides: TGCAGTTCAGTGGGGGGCTATGGCTACACCTTC. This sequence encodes CSSVGGYGYTF.

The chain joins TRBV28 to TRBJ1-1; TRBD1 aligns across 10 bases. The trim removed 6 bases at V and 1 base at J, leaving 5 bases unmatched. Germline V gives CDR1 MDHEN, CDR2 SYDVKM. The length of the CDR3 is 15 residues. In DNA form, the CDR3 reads TGTGCCAGCAGCAGACAGGGGGCTGCGAACACTGAAGCTTTCTTT. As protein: CASSRQGAANTEAFF.

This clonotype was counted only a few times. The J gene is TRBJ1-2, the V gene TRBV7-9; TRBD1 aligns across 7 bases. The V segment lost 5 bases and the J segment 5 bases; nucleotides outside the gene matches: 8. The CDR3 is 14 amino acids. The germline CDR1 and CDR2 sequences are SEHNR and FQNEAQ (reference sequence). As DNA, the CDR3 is TGTGCCAGCAGCCAAGGGACAGCTACTTATGGCTACACCTTC. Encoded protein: CASSQGTATYGYTF.

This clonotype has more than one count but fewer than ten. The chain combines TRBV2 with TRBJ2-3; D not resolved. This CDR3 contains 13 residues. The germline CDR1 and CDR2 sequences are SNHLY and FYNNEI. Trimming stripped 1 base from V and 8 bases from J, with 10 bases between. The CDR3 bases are TGTGCCAGCAGTGAAGAGGCTGGCCTTACGCAGTATTTT. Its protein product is CASSEEAGLTQYF. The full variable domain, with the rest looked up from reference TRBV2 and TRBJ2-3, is EPEVTQTPSHQVTQMGQEVILRCVPISNHLYFYWYRQILGQKVEFLVSFYNNEISEKSEIFDDQFSVERPDGSNFTLKIRSTKLEDSAMYFCASSEEAGLTQYFGPGTRLTVL.

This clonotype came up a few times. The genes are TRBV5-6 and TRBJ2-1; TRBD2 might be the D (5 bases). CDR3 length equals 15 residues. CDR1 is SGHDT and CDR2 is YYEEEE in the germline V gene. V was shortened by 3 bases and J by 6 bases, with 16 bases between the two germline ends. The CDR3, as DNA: TGTGCCAGCAGCTATAGCCTAGCAGGCCGCAATGAGCAGTTCTTC. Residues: CASSYSLAGRNEQFF.

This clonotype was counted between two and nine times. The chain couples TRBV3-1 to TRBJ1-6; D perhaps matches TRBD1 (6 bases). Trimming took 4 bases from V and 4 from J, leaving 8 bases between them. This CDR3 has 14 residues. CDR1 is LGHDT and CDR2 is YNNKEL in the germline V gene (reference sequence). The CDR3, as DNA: TGTGCCAGCAGCCCTGGACAGTATAATTCACCCCTCCACTTT. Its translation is CASSPGQYNSPLHF.

CDR3 DNA: TGTGCCAGCAGTTACTCGGGACGGGGACCCCAAGAGACCCAGTACTTC. It is translated as CASSYSGRGPQETQYF. J is TRBJ2-5 and V is TRBV6-5, with D perhaps TRBD1 or TRBD2 (5 bases each). The germline CDR1 and CDR2 sequences are MNHEY and SVGAGI. CDR3 length: 16 amino acids. V was trimmed by 0 bases and J by 1 base, leaving 12 bases between them.

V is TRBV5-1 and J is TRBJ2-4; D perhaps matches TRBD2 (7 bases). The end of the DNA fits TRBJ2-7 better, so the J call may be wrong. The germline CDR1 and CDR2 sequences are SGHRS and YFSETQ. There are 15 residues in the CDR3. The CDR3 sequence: CASSLDLGGPDEQYF. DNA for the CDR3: TGCGCCAGCAGCTTGGATCTCGGGGGGCCCGACGAGCAGTACTTC.

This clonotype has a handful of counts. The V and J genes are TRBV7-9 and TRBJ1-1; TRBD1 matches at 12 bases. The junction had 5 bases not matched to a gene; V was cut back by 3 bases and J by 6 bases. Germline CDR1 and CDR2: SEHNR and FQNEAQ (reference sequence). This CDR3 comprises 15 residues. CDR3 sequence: CASSLGTGGAAEAFF. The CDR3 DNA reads TGTGCCAGCAGCTTGGGGACAGGGGGCGCCGCTGAAGCTTTCTTT.

CDR3 loop: CSARSGSLSQHNEQFF. The CDR3 coding sequence is TGCAGTGCTAGATCGGGGTCCCTCTCCCAACACAATGAGCAGTTCTTC. This chain uses TRBV20-1 with TRBJ2-1; D might be TRBD2 (5 bases). The CDR3 has 16 amino acids. From germline, CDR1 is DFQATT and CDR2 SNEGSKA (reference sequence). V was trimmed by 2 bases and J by 5 bases, leaving 19 bases between them.

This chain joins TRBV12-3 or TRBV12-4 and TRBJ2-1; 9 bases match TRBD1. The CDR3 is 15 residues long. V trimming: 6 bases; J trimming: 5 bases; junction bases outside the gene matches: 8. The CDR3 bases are TGTGCCAGCAGCCAGCGGGACAGGGCCCACAATGAGCAGTTCTTC. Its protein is CASSQRDRAHNEQFF.